The 13 T cell receptor beta chains below were found in one sample sequenced in a study of T cell repertoires in cytomegalovirus infection. TCRdb re-analysed the reads in MiXCR, keeping a single row per CDR3 protein. This sample yields fewer than 550,000 distinct CDR3 sequences, of which 26% are seen a single time; under 15% belongs to the top ten. Input material: PBMCs. Receptor source: a human donor in good health (CMV status not recorded). Some clones in this sample may be carry-over from other donors' samples.

In its sample, this clonotype was seen a few times. The rearrangement uses TRBV7-2 and TRBJ2-7, with D unresolved. CDR3 length: 13 residues. Germline loops: CDR1 SGHTA, CDR2 FQGNSA. V was pared by 2 bases and J by 2 bases, with 7 bases between. This CDR3 is CASSLSETYEQYF. DNA of the CDR3: TGTGCCAGCAGCTTATCGGAGACCTACGAGCAGTACTTC.

As concerns this clonotype: This may come from a read error, since a much larger clone is one base off. V is TRBV7-2 and J is TRBJ1-5, with D tentatively TRBD1 (6 bases). Germline V gives CDR1 SGHTA, CDR2 FQGNSA. CDR3 length: 14 amino acids. The ends were cut back, 2 bases at V and 6 bases at J, with 11 bases in the middle. CDR3 DNA sequence: TGTGCCAGCAGCTTACGGCAGGGGAGTCAGCCCCAGCATTTT. This gives the protein CASSLRQGSQPQHF. Based on the CDR3 plus reference TRBV7-2 and TRBJ1-5, the full variable domain is GAGVSQSPSNKVTEKGKDVELRCDPISGHTALYWYRQSLGQGLEFLIYFQGNSAPDKSGLPSDRFSAERTGGSVSTLTIQRTQQEDSAVYLCASSLRQGSQPQHFGDGTRLSIL.

V gene TRBV10-2 combines with J gene TRBJ2-1; the D gene is possibly TRBD2 (5 bases). This CDR3 comprises 12 residues. CDR1 WSHSY and CDR2 SAAADI come from the germline V gene. Trimming cost V 3 bases and J 10 bases, with 10 bases left between them. CDR3 residues: CASSETGIEQFF. CDR3 DNA: TGCGCCAGCAGTGAAACCGGGATAGAGCAGTTCTTC.

This rearrangement joins TRBV29-1 to TRBJ2-3, with D maybe TRBD2 (5 bases). Germline CDR1 and CDR2: SQVTM and ANQGSEA. With 3 bases removed from V and 5 bases from J, the gap between germline ends came to 12 bases. The CDR3 is 13 residues long. CDR3 loop: CSVDSGSGDTQYF. The CDR3 coding sequence is TGCAGCGTTGACTCCGGCAGCGGAGATACGCAGTATTTT.

The chain joins TRBV20-1 to TRBJ2-2, with a possible D match to TRBD2 (6 bases). Trimming took 8 bases from V and 1 from J, leaving 11 bases between them. Looked up from germline, CDR1 is DFQATT and CDR2 is SNEGSKA (reference sequence). There are 13 residues in the CDR3. For the CDR3, the DNA is TGCAGTAGGCGGCGGGAGAACACCGGGGAGCTGTTTTTT. This gives the protein CSRRRENTGELFF.

This clonotype was recorded many times. This sequence joins TRBV5-1 and TRBJ2-3; 9 bases align to TRBD2. The germline V gene has CDR1 SGHRS and CDR2 YFSETQ. The CDR3 length is 19 residues. After removal of 3 bases from V and 3 bases from J, the junction contained 17 bases not matched to a gene. CDR3 nucleotide sequence: TGCGCCAGCAGCTCGTACTTTAGCGGGAGCCCAGCCAATACAGATACGCAGTATTTT. Translation gives CASSSYFSGSPANTDTQYF. The full variable domain, rest sourced from reference TRBV5-1 and TRBJ2-3, is KAGVTQTPRYLIKTRGQQVTLSCSPISGHRSVSWYQQTPGQGLQFLFEYFSETQRNKGNFPGRFSGRQFSNSRSEMNVSTLELGDSALYLCASSSYFSGSPANTDTQYFGPGTRLTVL.

This clonotype has a handful of counts. This sequence joins TRBV29-1 and TRBJ1-1, with 7 bases identical to TRBD1. J gave up 1 base and V 7 bases, and 3 bases lay outside the gene matches. Per germline, CDR1 SQVTM and CDR2 ANQGSEA. This CDR3 has 12 amino acids. CDR3 sequence reads: CSAGQTNTEAFF. The CDR3 region has the DNA TGCAGCGCGGGACAGACGAACACTGAAGCTTTCTTT. The full variable domain, in which reference TRBV29-1 and TRBJ1-1 provide the parts outside the CDR3, is SAVISQKPSRDICQRGTSLTIQCQVDSQVTMMFWYRQQPGQSLTLIATANQGSEATYESGFVIDKFPISRPNLTFSTLTVSNMSPEDSSIYLCSAGQTNTEAFFGQGTRLTVV.

The chain recombines TRBV11-1 with TRBJ2-5, with 11 positions matching TRBD2. Germline values: CDR1 SGHAT, CDR2 FQDESV (reference sequence). With 8 bases clipped from V and 5 bases from J, the junction kept 10 bases outside the gene matches. The CDR3 sequence is 15 residues long. The CDR3 DNA sequence: TGTGCCAGCGGTATAGCGGGAGGGTTGTCGGAGACCCAGTACTTC. As protein: CASGIAGGLSETQYF.

A few counts support this clonotype. The rearrangement joins TRBV12-3 or TRBV12-4 to TRBJ1-4, with D unclear. Between the trimmed V and J ends, which lost 6 bases and 5 bases, there was a span of 19 bases. This CDR3 is built from 16 residues. The CDR3 coding sequence is TGTGCCAGCAGCCCCTCAAGGACCAGCAGGAATGAAAAACTGTTTTTT. Protein product: CASSPSRTSRNEKLFF.

This clonotype showed up many times. This sequence joins TRBV7-6 and TRBJ2-7; TRBD1 aligns across 8 bases. The V gene's germline CDR1 is SGHVS and CDR2 FNYEAQ. The CDR3 is made up of 14 amino acids. The J segment lost 2 bases and the V segment lost 4 bases, leaving 4 bases of the junction unmatched. In DNA, the CDR3 is TGTGCCAGCAGCTGGGGACAGGCGGCCTACGAGCAGTACTTC. It translates to CASSWGQAAYEQYF.

This rearrangement joins TRBV19 to TRBJ2-1; 8 nucleotides line up with TRBD2. The V segment lost 11 bases and the J segment 6 bases; nucleotides outside the gene matches: 12. CDR1 LNHDA and CDR2 SQIVND come from the germline V gene (reference sequence). This CDR3 has 14 residues. CDR3 in amino acids: CACSVGGRPNEQFF. Here the CDR3 DNA reads TGTGCCTGTTCCGTGGGCGGGAGGCCCAATGAGCAGTTCTTC.

This clonotype was detected a few times. In nucleotides, the CDR3 is TGTGCCAGCCAGGGGACTAGCGGAGCCCAACTGTCCTACGAGCAGTACGTC. It yields the protein CASQGTSGAQLSYEQYV. V usage is TRBV6-2 or TRBV6-3 and J usage is TRBJ2-7, with 11 bases fitting TRBD2. The CDR3 length is 17 residues. Germline values: CDR1 MNHEY, CDR2 SVGEGT. J gave up 1 base and V 8 bases, and 13 bases lay outside the gene matches.

In its sample, this clonotype was seen a few times. This sequence joins TRBV29-1 and TRBJ2-7; D might be TRBD1 or TRBD2, each matching 5 bases. CDR3 size: 16 residues. Germline V gene sequence: CDR1 SQVTM, CDR2 ANQGSEA. Between the trimmed V and J ends, which lost 1 base and 1 base, there was a span of 17 bases. CDR3 coding DNA: TGCAGCGTTGAAGCGGAAGGGACCCTGACTTCCTACGAGCAGTACTTC. This sequence encodes CSVEAEGTLTSYEQYF.